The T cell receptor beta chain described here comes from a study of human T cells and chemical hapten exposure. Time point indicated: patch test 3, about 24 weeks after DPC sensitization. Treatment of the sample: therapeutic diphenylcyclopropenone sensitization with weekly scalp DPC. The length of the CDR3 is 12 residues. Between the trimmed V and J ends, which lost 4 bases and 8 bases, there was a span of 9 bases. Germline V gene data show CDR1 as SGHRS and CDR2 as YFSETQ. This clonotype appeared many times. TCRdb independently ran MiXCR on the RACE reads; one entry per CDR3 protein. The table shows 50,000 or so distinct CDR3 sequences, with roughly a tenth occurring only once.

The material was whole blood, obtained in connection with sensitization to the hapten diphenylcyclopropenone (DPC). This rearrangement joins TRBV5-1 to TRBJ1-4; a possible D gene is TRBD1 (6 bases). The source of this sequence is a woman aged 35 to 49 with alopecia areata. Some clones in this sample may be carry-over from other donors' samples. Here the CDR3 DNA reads TGCGCCAGCAGCATCGGGGGCGAAAAACTGTTTTTT. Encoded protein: CASSIGGEKLFF.